These 24 T cell receptor beta chains originate from one sample sequenced in a study of response to subunit inactivated influenza vaccine. TCRdb processed the RT-PCR reads anew with MiXCR; each CDR3 protein has one entry. The top ten hold about 12% of the sample, which has roughly 460,000 distinct CDR3 sequences, approximately 9.9% seen once. The source was PBMCs from blood, collected 35 to 45 days after vaccination. Receptors were obtained from a man between 45 and 60 years old who received an inactivated influenza vaccine.

DNA of the CDR3: TGTGCCAGCAGCTTGTTCTTGGATTCACCCCTCCACTTT. Its protein product is CASSLFLDSPLHF. The J gene is TRBJ1-6, the V gene TRBV5-6; D gene ambiguous. Germline V gene lookup returns CDR1 SGHDT and CDR2 YYEEEE. This CDR3 has 13 amino acids. V lost 1 base and J lost 8, with 7 bases in between.

This clonotype was seen at least ten times. The CDR3 DNA is TGTGCCATCAGTGAGGGCAAGGGATCTGGAAACACCATATATTTT. This encodes CAISEGKGSGNTIYF. The chain has TRBV10-3 and TRBJ1-3, with D uncertain. The V gene's germline CDR1 is ENHRY and CDR2 SYGVKD. This CDR3 has 15 amino acids. V was pared by 2 bases and J by 1 base, with 9 bases between.

Many counts were recorded for this clonotype. The CDR3 spells CASRRSSYNEQFF. CDR3 DNA sequence: TGTGCCAGCCGTCGGAGCTCCTACAATGAGCAGTTCTTC. The J gene is TRBJ2-1, the V gene TRBV6-1, with D uncertain. The CDR3 runs to 13 residues. CDR1 MNHNS and CDR2 SASEGT come from the germline V gene. Trimming took off 8 bases at V and 0 bases at J, with 8 bases between the two ends.

This clonotype has ten or more counts. The chain has TRBV20-1 and TRBJ2-2, with D perhaps being TRBD1 or TRBD2 (5 bases each). CDR1 and CDR2 from the germline V gene are DFQATT and SNEGSKA (reference sequence). Trimming took off 5 bases at V and 4 bases at J, with 17 bases between the two ends. The CDR3 runs 15 residues. As DNA, the CDR3 is TGCAGTGCTCAACCGGGACGATCGGTCACCGGGGAGCTGTTTTTT. Its protein product is CSAQPGRSVTGELFF.

The sample holds a few counts of this clonotype. This sequence joins TRBV20-1 and TRBJ2-3, with 13 bases matching TRBD2. V was clipped by 5 bases and J by 2 bases; unmatched bases: 4. CDR3 length: 15 residues. Germline values: CDR1 DFQATT, CDR2 SNEGSKA (reference sequence). The CDR3 nucleotides read TGCAGTGCTCCCGGGACTAGCGGGAACACAGATACGCAGTATTTT. Its protein is CSAPGTSGNTDTQYF.

This clonotype occurred many times. V gene TRBV20-1 combines with J gene TRBJ1-1; no clear D gene. Germline V gene lookup returns CDR1 DFQATT and CDR2 SNEGSKA (reference sequence). The CDR3 runs 16 residues. The V end lost 6 bases, the J end lost 0 bases, and 20 bases lay between the germline ends. CDR3 sequence reads: CSARRTGKSLNTEAFF. As DNA, the CDR3 is TGCAGTGCCCGAAGAACGGGGAAGTCGCTGAACACTGAAGCTTTCTTT.

The rearrangement uses TRBV7-3 and TRBJ2-5, with TRBD1 matching over 8 bases. Germline CDR1 is SGHTA and CDR2 is FQGTGA. The CDR3 length is 15 residues. The junction had 9 bases not matched to a gene; V was cut back by 5 bases and J by 4 bases. The CDR3 here is CASSGGTGHGETQYF. For the CDR3, the DNA is TGTGCCAGCAGCGGGGGGACAGGTCACGGAGAGACCCAGTACTTC.

A word on this clonotype: This may be a read error, as it is one base from a much larger clone. The rearrangement uses TRBV20-1 and TRBJ2-5; D is unclear. Trimming took 0 bases from V and 1 from J, leaving 6 bases between them. Germline loops: CDR1 DFQATT, CDR2 SNEGSKA (reference sequence). The CDR3 totals 13 residues. CDR3 nucleotide sequence: TGCAGTGCTAGAGATCTATTCCAAGAGACCCAGTACTTC. Its protein product is CSARDLFQETQYF.

There are a few counts of this clonotype. This sequence joins TRBV4-1 and TRBJ2-7, with D unclear. Germline assignment: CDR1 MGHRA and CDR2 YSYEKL. This CDR3 comprises 13 residues. With 1 base removed from V and 6 bases from J, the gap between germline ends came to 10 bases. In DNA form, the CDR3 reads TGCGCCAGCAGCCAAGTTAAGGTGTCCGAGCAGTACTTC. Its protein product is CASSQVKVSEQYF.

This clonotype was observed many times. The chain has TRBV10-3 and TRBJ2-1, with no clear D. Germline CDR1 is ENHRY and CDR2 is SYGVKD. V lost 2 bases and J 7 bases, leaving 9 bases between the germline ends. The CDR3 has 13 amino acids. The CDR3 DNA reads as TGTGCCATCAGTGAGCGTAGGGTGAATGAGCAGTTCTTC. This gives the protein CAISERRVNEQFF.

This clonotype appeared many times. CDR3 residues: CASSLQGRSYEQYF. In nucleotides, the CDR3 is TGTGCCAGCAGTCTTCAGGGACGCTCCTACGAGCAGTACTTC. The rearrangement links TRBV12-3 or TRBV12-4 to TRBJ2-7; D is possibly TRBD1 or TRBD2 (5 bases each). The CDR3 totals 14 residues. Trimming pared 5 bases from V and 0 bases from J, leaving 11 bases between.

This clonotype was found a few times. This chain uses TRBV7-8 with TRBJ2-7; perhaps TRBD2 as D (7 bases). The CDR3 consists of 17 residues. Trimming took off 5 bases at V and 6 bases at J, with 26 bases between the two ends. Germline-derived CDR1 and CDR2 are SGHVS and FQNEAQ. In DNA, the CDR3 is TGTGCCAGCAGCCCCGAAGGGGGTGGGAGGGCCCTCGTCGAGCAGTACTTC. Its translation is CASSPEGGGRALVEQYF.

This chain uses TRBV7-2 with TRBJ2-7, with TRBD1 identical over 9 bases. V was clipped by 5 bases and J by 2 bases; unmatched bases: 10. Germline loops: CDR1 SGHTA, CDR2 FQGNSA. CDR3 length: 16 amino acids. The CDR3 reads CASSRSSRDRAYEQYF. In DNA, the CDR3 is TGTGCCAGCAGCCGCTCGTCTCGGGACAGGGCCTACGAGCAGTACTTC.

This clonotype has only a few counts. The chain links TRBV6-1 to TRBJ1-6, with unresolved D. The germline CDR1 and CDR2 sequences are MNHNS and SASEGT. CDR3 length: 13 residues. Trimming cost V 2 bases and J 7 bases, with 6 bases left between them. CDR3 in amino acids: CASSEPGNSPLHF. The CDR3 DNA is TGTGCCAGCAGTGAACCGGGAAATTCACCCCTCCACTTT.

This clonotype was seen only a few times. The V call is TRBV7-2, the J call TRBJ2-7; 8 nucleotides line up with TRBD2. CDR1 SGHTA and CDR2 FQGNSA come from the germline V gene. V trimming: 4 bases; J trimming: 2 bases; junction bases outside the gene matches: 7. The CDR3 is 15 residues long. CDR3 sequence: CASSSAGGGPYEQYF. Written as DNA, the CDR3 is TGTGCCAGCAGCTCCGCGGGGGGCGGACCCTACGAGCAGTACTTC.

This clonotype showed up many times. The chain joins TRBV5-1 to TRBJ1-4; D gene ambiguous. Looked up from germline, CDR1 is SGHRS and CDR2 is YFSETQ. Between the trimmed V and J ends, which lost 0 bases and 5 bases, there was a span of 11 bases. The CDR3 consists of 15 residues. CDR3 in DNA: TGCGCCAGCAGCTTGGATGACCCACGGAATGAAAAACTGTTTTTT. Translation gives CASSLDDPRNEKLFF. Supplemented by reference TRBV5-1 and TRBJ1-4, the full variable domain reads KAGVTQTPRYLIKTRGQQVTLSCSPISGHRSVSWYQQTPGQGLQFLFEYFSETQRNKGNFPGRFSGRQFSNSRSEMNVSTLELGDSALYLCASSLDDPRNEKLFFGSGTQLSVL.

A few counts support this clonotype. The chain links TRBV15 to TRBJ2-4; a possible D gene is TRBD2 (6 bases). The CDR3 contains 13 residues. The germline CDR1 and CDR2 sequences are LNHNV and YYDKDF (reference sequence). V was trimmed by 8 bases and J by 1 base, leaving 9 bases between them. CDR3 sequence: CATGGYAKNIQYF. Here the CDR3 DNA reads TGTGCCACCGGGGGGTATGCCAAAAACATTCAGTACTTC.

This clonotype was seen more than once but under ten times. This chain joins TRBV6-5 and TRBJ2-1; D is unresolved. The CDR3 length is 12 residues. The germline V gene encodes CDR1 MNHEY and CDR2 SVGAGI. With 6 bases removed from V and 4 bases from J, the gap between germline ends came to 7 bases. The CDR3 DNA is TGTGCCAGCAGGGACCGGTACAATGAGCAGTTCTTC. Protein product: CASRDRYNEQFF.

This clonotype was recorded at least ten times. This sequence joins TRBV12-3 or TRBV12-4 and TRBJ1-1, with D maybe TRBD1 (6 bases). The CDR3 is 16 residues long. The V and J ends lost 5 bases and 5 bases respectively, with 21 bases between them. The CDR3 spells CASSVSPGQMETEAFF. The CDR3 nucleotides read TGTGCCAGCAGTGTAAGTCCGGGACAAATGGAGACTGAAGCTTTCTTT.

V usage is TRBV5-5 and J usage is TRBJ2-4; D is unresolved. This CDR3 is built from 17 residues. Germline V gene sequence: CDR1 SGHKS, CDR2 YYEKEE (reference sequence). Trimming took 0 bases from V and 1 from J, leaving 14 bases between them. CDR3: CASSLGSYQLAKNIQYF. In DNA, the CDR3 is TGTGCCAGCAGCTTGGGGTCCTATCAACTGGCCAAAAACATTCAGTACTTC.

This chain connects TRBV7-9 to TRBJ2-7; unclear D gene. The CDR3 spans 14 residues. Deletions cut 2 bases from V and 3 bases from J, with 11 bases between. Germline loops: CDR1 SEHNR, CDR2 FQNEAQ (reference sequence). CDR3 in amino acids: CASSLMPDDYEQYF. CDR3 in DNA: TGTGCCAGCAGCTTAATGCCAGATGACTACGAGCAGTACTTC.

This clonotype was detected only a few times. The CDR3 coding sequence is TGTGCCAGCAGCTTCCGGCAGACTGAAGCTTTCTTT. This sequence encodes CASSFRQTEAFF. The genes are TRBV5-5 and TRBJ1-1; D is undetermined. This CDR3 region has 12 residues. The germline V gene has CDR1 SGHKS and CDR2 YYEKEE (reference sequence). Trimming took off 2 bases at V and 5 bases at J, with 7 bases between the two ends. Full variable domain (outside the CDR3, taken from reference TRBV5-5 and TRBJ1-1): DAGVTQSPTHLIKTRGQQVTLRCSPISGHKSVSWYQQVLGQGPQFIFQYYEKEERGRGNFPDRFSARQFPNYSSELNVNALLLGDSALYLCASSFRQTEAFFGQGTRLTVV.

The genes are TRBV27 and TRBJ1-2; a possible D gene is TRBD1 (6 bases). Between the trimmed V and J ends, which lost 8 bases and 5 bases, there was a span of 12 bases. The CDR3 has 12 amino acids. The germline V gene has CDR1 MNHEY and CDR2 SMNVEV (reference sequence). CDR3 in DNA: TGTGCCAGCGGCCCAACAGGGTATGGCTACACCTTC. It encodes CASGPTGYGYTF.

The rearrangement uses TRBV5-1 and TRBJ2-7; D tentatively fits TRBD1 or TRBD2 (5 bases each). The germline V gene encodes CDR1 SGHRS and CDR2 YFSETQ. Trimming removed 6 bases at V and 0 bases at J, with 16 bases between. The CDR3 has 15 residues. Here the CDR3 reads CASTWDAGSSYEQYF. For the CDR3, the DNA is TGCGCCAGCACCTGGGACGCTGGTAGCTCCTACGAGCAGTACTTC.